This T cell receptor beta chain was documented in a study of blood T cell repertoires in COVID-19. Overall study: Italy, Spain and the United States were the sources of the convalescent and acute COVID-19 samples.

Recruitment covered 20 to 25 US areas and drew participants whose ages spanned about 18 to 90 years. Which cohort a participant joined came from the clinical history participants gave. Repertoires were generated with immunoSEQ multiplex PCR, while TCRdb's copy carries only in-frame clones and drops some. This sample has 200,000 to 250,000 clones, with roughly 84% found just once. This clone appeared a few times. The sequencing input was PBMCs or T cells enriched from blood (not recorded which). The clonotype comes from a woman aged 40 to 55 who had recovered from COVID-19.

The CDR3, as DNA: TGTGCCAGCAGTAAGACTAGTTGGCCAGATACGCAGTATTTT. Its translation is CASSKTSWPDTQYF. J is TRBJ2-3 and V is TRBV27, with D possibly matching TRBD2 (6 bases). There are 14 residues in the CDR3. Germline CDR1 reads MNHEY; CDR2 reads SMNVEV (reference sequence). Trimming pared 5 bases from V and 4 bases from J, leaving 13 bases between.